This TCR beta chain stems from a study of metastatic and nonmetastatic thyroid tumors. At the level of the study: Peripheral blood and tumor or nodule samples from malignant and benign thyroid patients were compared.

Thyroid surgery was performed in patients who had received no treatment beforehand. The sample holds a few counts of this clone. TCRdb re-called the PCR reads via MiXCR. Found here are about 85,000 clones, approximately 9% of them singletons; the top ten hold roughly 10%. Germline trimming cut 1 base from V and 6 bases from J; bases unmatched to any gene: 4. CDR3 length equals 15 residues. The clonotype originates from a female donor with papillary thyroid cancer or a benign thyroid nodule (not recorded which). Some clones in this sample may be carry-over from other donors' samples. Source material: blood. This chain uses TRBV12-3 or TRBV12-4 with TRBJ1-5, with 9 bases aligning to TRBD1. For the CDR3, the DNA is TGTGCCAGCAGTTTAGGGACAGGGGTTAGTCAGCCCCAGCATTTT. Amino acid sequence: CASSLGTGVSQPQHF.